This TCR beta chain was retrieved from a study of blood T cell repertoires in COVID-19. Germline CDR1 reads LNHNV; CDR2 reads YYDKDF (reference sequence). This CDR3 contains 17 residues. The V gene end was trimmed by 4 bases and the J gene end by 3 bases; junction bases not matched to a gene: 10. How the authors handled the data: Nucleated cell number was recorded as an estimate derived from reference gene primer amplification. TCRdb keeps only in-frame clones here, not all; method: immunoSEQ multiplex PCR. Clonal size and the V and J genes are those of that table, whereas D and trimming came from the DNA. The data contain approximately 300,000 clones, 89% of them singletons.

The receptor was derived from a man in his sixties who had recovered from COVID-19. The chain recombines TRBV15 with TRBJ2-3, with 10 bases aligning to TRBD2. The material sequenced was PBMCs or T cells enriched from blood (not recorded which). Written as DNA, the CDR3 is TGTGCCACCAGCACAAAGAGGGCTAGCGGGAGAACAGATACGCAGTATTTT. Amino acid sequence: CATSTKRASGRTDTQYF.